This TCR beta chain was recovered during a study of radiation and T cells in renal cell carcinoma. The data were produced by immunoSEQ multiplex PCR, yet TCRdb's version contains in-frame clones alone and is incomplete. The sample lists just under 150,000 clones, about 86% occurring once. This sample's time point: blood 4 weeks post-SBRT, at nephrectomy. As to treatment: 15 Gy SBRT to primary tumor, nephrectomy 4 weeks later. Nephrectomy followed 15 Gy stereotactic body radiation by 4 weeks. Specimen: blood, collected from a patient whose treatment included radiotherapy and nephrectomy. This sequence originates from a woman in her 50s with renal cell carcinoma.

Written as DNA, the CDR3 is TGTGCCAGCAGCTTAGTGTCGCTAGCGGGAGCAAAAAAGGATACGCAGTATTTT. This encodes CASSLVSLAGAKKDTQYF. This chain joins TRBV7-9 and TRBJ2-3, with TRBD2 identical over 10 bases. Germline values: CDR1 SEHNR, CDR2 FQNEAQ (reference sequence). The CDR3 length is 18 residues. V lost 1 base, J lost 6 bases, and 13 bases stayed unmatched. Full variable domain (rest looked up from reference TRBV7-9 and TRBJ2-3): DTGVSQNPRHKITKRGQNVTFRCDPISEHNRLYWYRQTLGQGPEFLTYFQNEAQLEKSRLLSDRFSAERPKGSFSTLEIQRTEQGDSAMYLCASSLVSLAGAKKDTQYFGPGTRLTVL.